This T cell receptor beta chain was recovered during a study of blood T cell repertoires in COVID-19. The CDR3 is made up of 15 amino acids. Germline loops: CDR1 MNHEY, CDR2 SMNVEV (reference sequence). V was pared by 0 bases and J by 2 bases, with 11 bases between. The data were produced by immunoSEQ multiplex PCR, yet TCRdb's version contains in-frame clones alone and is incomplete. This repertoire shows tens of thousands of clones, about 90% found once; its top ten account for 6.5% to 8.5%. This chain connects TRBV27 to TRBJ2-7; TRBD1 might be the D (6 bases). The TCR was taken from a man between 18 and 29 years old with COVID-19, enrolled during active disease. Sequenced input: peripheral blood. CDR3 DNA sequence: TGTGCCAGCAGTTTATCGAAACAGGGCGCCTACGAGCAGTACTTC. It specifies CASSLSKQGAYEQYF.